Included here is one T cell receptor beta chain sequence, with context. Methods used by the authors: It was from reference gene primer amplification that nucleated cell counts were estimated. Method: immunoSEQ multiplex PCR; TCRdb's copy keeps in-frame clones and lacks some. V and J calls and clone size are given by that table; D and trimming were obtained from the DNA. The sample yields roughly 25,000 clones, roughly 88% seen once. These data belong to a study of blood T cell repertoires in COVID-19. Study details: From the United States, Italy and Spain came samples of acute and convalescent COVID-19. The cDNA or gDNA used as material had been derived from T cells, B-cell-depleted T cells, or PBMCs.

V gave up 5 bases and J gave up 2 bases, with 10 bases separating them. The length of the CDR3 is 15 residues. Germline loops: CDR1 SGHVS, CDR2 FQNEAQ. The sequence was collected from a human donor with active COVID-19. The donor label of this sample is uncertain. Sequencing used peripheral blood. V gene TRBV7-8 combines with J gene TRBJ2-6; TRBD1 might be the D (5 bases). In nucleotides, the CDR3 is TGTGCCAGCAGCGAGCCAGGGACTGGGGCCAACGTCCTGACTTTC. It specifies CASSEPGTGANVLTF.